The entry below gives a single T cell receptor (beta chain) sequence along with its context. The antigen is not known. The CDR3 is 15 residues long. Trimming pared 2 bases from V and 2 bases from J, leaving 11 bases between. The data originate from a study of CD8 T cells in ankylosing spondylitis. TCRdb reanalysed the 5' RACE reads using MiXCR and keeps one entry per CDR3 protein. The table shows about 440,000 distinct CDR3 sequences, with roughly 15% occurring only once. General study findings and limits: Among TCR beta sequences, a motif of eight highly homologous variants appeared characteristic of ankylosing spondylitis blood. Earlier work had already found some motif variants in reactive arthritis synovial fluid and blood. In ankylosing spondylitis patients, matched synovial fluid reportedly showed significant enrichment of disease-linked clones.

This sequence originates from a male donor with ankylosing spondylitis. The V call is TRBV12-3 or TRBV12-4, the J call TRBJ2-3, with a possible D match to TRBD1 (5 bases). Source material: blood, either unsorted or a sorted T cell fraction (not recorded which). The CDR3 reads CASSLSKGYTDTQYF. The CDR3 DNA reads TGTGCCAGCAGTTTATCTAAGGGGTACACAGATACGCAGTATTTT.